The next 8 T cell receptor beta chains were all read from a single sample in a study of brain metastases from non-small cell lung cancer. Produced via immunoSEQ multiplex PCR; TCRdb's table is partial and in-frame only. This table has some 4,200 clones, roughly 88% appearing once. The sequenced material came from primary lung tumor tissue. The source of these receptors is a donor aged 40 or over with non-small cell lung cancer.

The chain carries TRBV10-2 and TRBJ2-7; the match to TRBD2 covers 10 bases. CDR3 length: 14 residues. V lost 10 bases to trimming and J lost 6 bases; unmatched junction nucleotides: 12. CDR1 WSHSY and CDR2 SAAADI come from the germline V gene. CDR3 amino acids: CATQLLAGAGEQYF. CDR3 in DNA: TGCGCCACCCAGCTGCTAGCGGGAGCTGGCGAGCAGTACTTC.

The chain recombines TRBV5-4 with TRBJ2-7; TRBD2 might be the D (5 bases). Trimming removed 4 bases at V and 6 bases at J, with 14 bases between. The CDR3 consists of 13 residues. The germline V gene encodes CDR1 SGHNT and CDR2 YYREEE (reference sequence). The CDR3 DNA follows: TGTGCCAGCAGCCTAGCACCCTTCGCCGAGCAGTACTTC. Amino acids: CASSLAPFAEQYF.

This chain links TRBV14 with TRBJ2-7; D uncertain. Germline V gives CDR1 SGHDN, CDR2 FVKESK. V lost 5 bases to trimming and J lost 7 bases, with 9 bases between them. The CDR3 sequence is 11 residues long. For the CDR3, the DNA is TGTGCCAGCAGCTCGAATTATGAGCAGTACTTC. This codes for CASSSNYEQYF.

This CDR3 reads CASLYGTGFTGELFF. The CDR3 nucleotides are TGTGCCAGCCTATACGGGACAGGGTTTACCGGGGAGCTGTTTTTT. The chain uses TRBV2 and TRBJ2-2; TRBD1 matches at 9 bases. This CDR3 has 15 amino acids. The J segment lost 5 bases and the V segment lost 8 bases, leaving 9 bases of the junction unmatched. CDR1 SNHLY and CDR2 FYNNEI come from the germline V gene. The complete variable domain, with remaining parts taken from reference TRBV2 and TRBJ2-2, reads EPEVTQTPSHQVTQMGQEVILRCVPISNHLYFYWYRQILGQKVEFLVSFYNNEISEKSEIFDDQFSVERPDGSNFTLKIRSTKLEDSAMYFCASLYGTGFTGELFFGEGSRLTVL.

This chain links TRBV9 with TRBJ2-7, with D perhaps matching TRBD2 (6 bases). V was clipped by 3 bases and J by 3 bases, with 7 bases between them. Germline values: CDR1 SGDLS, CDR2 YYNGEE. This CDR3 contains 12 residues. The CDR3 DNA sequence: TGTGCCAGCAGCGGGGACTTCTACGAGCAGTACTTC. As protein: CASSGDFYEQYF. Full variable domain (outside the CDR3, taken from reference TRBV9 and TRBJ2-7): DSGVTQTPKHLITATGQRVTLRCSPRSGDLSVYWYQQSLDQGLQFLIQYYNGEERAKGNILERFSAQQFPDLHSELNLSSLELGDSALYFCASSGDFYEQYFGPGTRLTVT.

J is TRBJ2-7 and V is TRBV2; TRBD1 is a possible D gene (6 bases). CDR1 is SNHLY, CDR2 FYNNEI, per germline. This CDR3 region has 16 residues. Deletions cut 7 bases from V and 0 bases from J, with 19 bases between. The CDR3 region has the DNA TGTGCCAGCATTCCGTTCCGGGACACCAACTCCTACGAGCAGTACTTC. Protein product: CASIPFRDTNSYEQYF.

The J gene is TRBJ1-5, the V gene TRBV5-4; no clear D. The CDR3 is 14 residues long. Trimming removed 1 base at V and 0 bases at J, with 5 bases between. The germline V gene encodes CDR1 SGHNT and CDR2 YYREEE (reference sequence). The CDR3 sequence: CASSLLGSNQPQHF. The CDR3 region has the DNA TGTGCCAGCAGCTTGTTAGGTAGCAATCAGCCCCAGCATTTT.

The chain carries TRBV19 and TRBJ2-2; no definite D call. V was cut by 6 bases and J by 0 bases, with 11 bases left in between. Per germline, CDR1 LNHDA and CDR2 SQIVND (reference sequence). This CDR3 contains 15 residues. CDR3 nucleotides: TGTGCCAGTAGAGTTGGTAGAACGAACACCGGGGAGCTGTTTTTT. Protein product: CASRVGRTNTGELFF.